These 9 T cell receptor beta chains were all obtained from the same sample, sequenced in a study of OX40 agonist ivuxolimab in advanced cancers. TCRdb keeps only in-frame clones here, not all; method: immunoSEQ multiplex PCR. The sample includes tens of thousands of clones, almost 85% of them seen just once. Sequenced here: CD4+ or CD8+ T cells sorted from blood, sampled in a trial of the OX40 agonist ivuxolimab. These receptors were taken from an adult with an advanced solid tumor such as melanoma, head and neck, liver or kidney cancer.

V and J are TRBV11-2 and TRBJ2-7; D not certain. CDR3 length: 12 residues. Looked up from germline, CDR1 is SGHAT and CDR2 is FQNNGV. The V and J ends lost 1 base and 4 bases respectively, with 5 bases between them. CDR3 residues: CASSLGIYEQYF. The DNA for the CDR3 is TGTGCCAGCAGCTTAGGGATTTACGAGCAGTACTTC.

The genes are TRBV30 and TRBJ2-3, with TRBD2 as a possible D gene (6 bases). The germline V gene encodes CDR1 GTSNPN and CDR2 SVGIG (reference sequence). Trimming pared 0 bases from V and 6 bases from J, leaving 7 bases between. This CDR3 has 12 amino acids. CDR3 nucleotide sequence: TGTGCCTGGAGTGTCCGGGGGGATACGCAGTATTTT. Protein sequence: CAWSVRGDTQYF. The full variable domain, its missing parts supplied by reference TRBV30 and TRBJ2-3, is SQTIHQWPATLVQPVGSPLSLECTVEGTSNPNLYWYRQAAGRGLQLLFYSVGIGQISSEVPQNLSASRPQDRQFILSSKKLLLSDSGFYLCAWSVRGDTQYFGPGTRLTVL.

V usage is TRBV5-6 and J usage is TRBJ2-7, with 10 bases matching TRBD2. The germline V gene encodes CDR1 SGHDT and CDR2 YYEEEE. The CDR3 is 13 amino acids. V lost 4 bases to trimming and J lost 3 bases; unmatched junction nucleotides: 1. The CDR3 here is CASSRTSGYEQYF. The CDR3 DNA follows: TGTGCCAGCAGCCGGACTAGCGGCTACGAGCAGTACTTC.

The rearrangement joins TRBV19 to TRBJ1-5; maybe TRBD1 (6 bases). Trimming removed 3 bases from V and 1 base from J, with 13 bases in between. CDR3 length equals 16 residues. Germline CDR1 and CDR2: LNHDA and SQIVND (reference sequence). CDR3 DNA: TGTGCCAGTAGTATGGCCGGGGGGCCGAGCAATCAGCCCCAGCATTTT. Residues: CASSMAGGPSNQPQHF.

This chain joins TRBV27 and TRBJ1-5, with 10 bases aligning to TRBD1. V was pared by 3 bases and J by 4 bases, with 6 bases of the junction left unmatched. CDR3 length: 16 amino acids. Germline V gene sequence: CDR1 MNHEY, CDR2 SMNVEV (reference sequence). The CDR3, as DNA: TGTGCCAGCAGTTTCCCGAGGACAGGGGGGAATCAGCCCCAGCATTTT. Protein: CASSFPRTGGNQPQHF.

This clone was observed a single time. The CDR3 loop is CASSQGPGMNTQYF. The CDR3 nucleotides read TGCGCCAGCAGCCAAGGTCCAGGGATGAATACGCAGTATTTT. The V and J genes are TRBV4-1 and TRBJ2-3, with TRBD1 as a possible D gene (5 bases). The V end was cut by 1 base, the J end by 7 bases, with 12 bases between. From germline, CDR1 is MGHRA and CDR2 YSYEKL. The CDR3 totals 14 residues.

CDR3 protein: CASSSPGQGGTDTQYF. The CDR3 region has the DNA TGCGCCAGCAGCTCCCCGGGACAGGGGGGAACAGATACGCAGTATTTT. The J gene is TRBJ2-3, the V gene TRBV5-1; TRBD1 aligns across 11 bases. Germline trimming cut 3 bases from V and 3 bases from J; bases unmatched to any gene: 6. The V gene's germline CDR1 is SGHRS and CDR2 YFSETQ. The CDR3 sequence is 16 residues long.

The J gene is TRBJ2-3, the V gene TRBV11-2, with D possibly TRBD2 on 7 matching bases. Germline CDR1 SGHAT, CDR2 FQNNGV. The CDR3 covers 16 residues. Between the trimmed V and J ends, which lost 1 base and 2 bases, there was a span of 13 bases. The CDR3 loop is CASSLGEGVYTDTQYF. The CDR3 DNA reads TGTGCCAGCAGCTTAGGGGAGGGGGTATACACAGATACGCAGTATTTT.

V usage is TRBV6-1 and J usage is TRBJ1-6; 8 bases map to TRBD1. Germline-derived CDR1 and CDR2 are MNHNS and SASEGT. V gave up 6 bases and J gave up 4 bases; unmatched junction bases: 5. The CDR3 consists of 15 residues. The CDR3 loop is CASRWTGRYNSPLHF. The CDR3 nucleotides read TGTGCCAGCAGATGGACAGGGAGGTATAATTCACCCCTCCACTTT.